These 26 T cell receptor beta chains came from one sample sequenced in a study of blood T cell repertoires in COVID-19. Produced via immunoSEQ multiplex PCR; TCRdb's table is partial and in-frame only. The data contain 65,000 or so clones, about 81% of them singletons. The specimen was peripheral blood. The origin of the receptors is an elderly man with acute or convalescent COVID-19.

The V call is TRBV4-1, the J call TRBJ2-6; 8 bases are a match to TRBD1. Per the germline V gene, CDR1 is MGHRA and CDR2 is YSYEKL. The CDR3 totals 17 residues. V dropped 1 base and J dropped 6; count of bases not matched to a gene: 8. The CDR3 is CASSQGPDRAQANVLTF. In nucleotides, the CDR3 is TGCGCCAGCAGCCAAGGCCCGGACAGGGCTCAGGCCAACGTCCTGACTTTC.

The chain carries TRBV11-3 and TRBJ2-6; maybe TRBD1 (6 bases). V was shortened by 1 base and J by 2 bases, with 15 bases between the two germline ends. Germline V lookup: CDR1 SGHNT, CDR2 YENEEA. This CDR3 has 18 amino acids. CDR3 region: CASSLVFGTPAGANVLTF. The CDR3, as DNA: TGTGCCAGCAGCTTAGTTTTTGGGACACCGGCTGGGGCCAACGTCCTGACTTTC.

The chain is built from TRBV13 and TRBJ2-1; D is perhaps TRBD1 (6 bases). V lost 5 bases, J lost 0 bases, and 14 bases lay in between. Germline V gene lookup returns CDR1 PRHDT and CDR2 FYEKMQ (reference sequence). The CDR3 is made up of 16 amino acids. The CDR3 DNA follows: TGTGCCAGCAGCCCGTACAGGGTGAGCTCCTACAATGAGCAGTTCTTC. It encodes CASSPYRVSSYNEQFF.

The CDR3 sequence: CSVSSFSGDTDTQYF. CDR3 nucleotides: TGCAGCGTTTCTTCATTTAGCGGGGACACAGATACGCAGTATTTT. V gene TRBV29-1 combines with J gene TRBJ2-3; 8 nucleotides match TRBD2. J gave up 2 bases and V 5 bases, and 9 bases lay outside the gene matches. Per the germline V gene, CDR1 is SQVTM and CDR2 is ANQGSEA. This CDR3 region has 15 residues.

The V call is TRBV11-2, the J call TRBJ1-2, with D unresolved. Trimming shortened V by 0 bases and J by 7 bases, and 6 bases separated the two germline ends. CDR3 size: 12 residues. The germline gives CDR1 SGHAT, CDR2 FQNNGV. In nucleotides, the CDR3 is TGTGCCAGCAGCTTAGAATACGGTGGCTACACCTTC. Protein: CASSLEYGGYTF.

V gene TRBV3-1 (or the pseudogene TRBV3-2) combines with J gene TRBJ2-7, with 8 positions matching TRBD1. J gave up 5 bases and V 4 bases, and 4 bases lay outside the gene matches. Germline CDR1 and CDR2: LGHDT and YNNKEL (reference sequence). The CDR3 sequence is 13 residues long. CDR3 sequence: CASSPTGDDEQYF. CDR3 in DNA: TGTGCCAGCAGCCCGACAGGGGACGACGAGCAGTACTTC.

V usage is TRBV9 and J usage is TRBJ2-1, with 7 bases fitting TRBD2. V lost 6 bases, J lost 0 bases, and 6 bases stayed unmatched. CDR1 SGDLS and CDR2 YYNGEE come from the germline V gene. This CDR3 is 15 amino acids long. The CDR3 region has the DNA TGTGCCAGCAACGTCCGGGGGGACTCCTACAATGAGCAGTTCTTC. Its translation is CASNVRGDSYNEQFF.

The chain joins TRBV18 to TRBJ1-1; 7 bases match TRBD1. Trimming cost V 6 bases and J 7 bases; bases outside gene matches: 8. This CDR3 comprises 13 residues. CDR1 and CDR2 from the germline V gene are KGHSH and LQKENI. CDR3: CASSPDRVVEAFF. CDR3 DNA: TGTGCCAGCTCCCCCGACAGGGTGGTTGAAGCTTTCTTT.

The gene calls are TRBV6-5 and TRBJ1-3; 8 bases are a match to TRBD1. The CDR3 covers 15 residues. Germline loops: CDR1 MNHEY, CDR2 SVGAGI. The trim removed 6 bases at V and 4 bases at J, leaving 8 bases unmatched. CDR3 residues: CASSPRGRSGNTIYF. DNA for the CDR3: TGTGCCAGCAGCCCCAGGGGGCGCTCGGGAAACACCATATATTTT.

J is TRBJ1-2 and V is TRBV5-6, with D possibly TRBD1 on 6 matching bases. CDR3 size: 12 residues. The germline V gene has CDR1 SGHDT and CDR2 YYEEEE. V lost 1 base, J lost 7 bases, and 8 bases lay in between. CDR3 region: CASSLQGPGYTF. CDR3 nucleotide sequence: TGTGCCAGCAGCTTGCAGGGGCCTGGCTACACCTTC.

The gene calls are TRBV3-1 (or the pseudogene TRBV3-2) and TRBJ2-1; D possibly corresponds to TRBD2 (5 bases). This CDR3 region has 14 residues. CDR1 is LGHDT and CDR2 is YNNKEL in the germline V gene (reference sequence). Trimming took off 3 bases at V and 7 bases at J, with 13 bases between the two ends. CDR3 coding DNA: TGTGCCAGCAGCCAGAAAGAACTAGAAAATGAGCAGTTCTTC. As protein: CASSQKELENEQFF.

This clone was observed a few times. This rearrangement joins TRBV7-2 to TRBJ1-1, with 10 bases that match TRBD1. J gave up 4 bases and V 1 base, and 3 bases lay outside the gene matches. The CDR3 has 15 residues. Germline V gene lookup returns CDR1 SGHTA and CDR2 FQGNSA. CDR3 DNA sequence: TGTGCCAGCAGCTTAGTCCGGACAGGGGGCACTGAAGCTTTCTTT. Its translation is CASSLVRTGGTEAFF.

This clone was picked up one time. The chain joins TRBV7-8 to TRBJ2-1, with D possibly matching TRBD1 (6 bases). V was pared by 6 bases and J by 9 bases, with 18 bases between. The germline gives CDR1 SGHVS, CDR2 FQNEAQ. This CDR3 region has 14 residues. The CDR3 DNA sequence: TGTGCCAGCAGGACCATGGACAGTCCAATTGAGCAGTTCTTC. Amino acids: CASRTMDSPIEQFF.

This clone was observed a single time. The rearrangement uses TRBV19 and TRBJ2-7, with TRBD1 identical over 10 bases. Germline CDR1 and CDR2: LNHDA and SQIVND (reference sequence). The CDR3 contains 14 residues. Trimming removed 5 bases from V and 4 bases from J; junction bases left unmatched: 5. CDR3 nucleotide sequence: TGTGCCAGTAGTCGACAGGGGGCGTTTTACGAGCAGTACTTC. This encodes CASSRQGAFYEQYF.

The chain couples TRBV9 to TRBJ1-2; 7 nucleotides line up with TRBD1. Germline V lookup: CDR1 SGDLS, CDR2 YYNGEE. V shed 6 bases, J shed 6 bases, and the junction held 14 bases outside the gene matches. This CDR3 spans 15 amino acids. As DNA, the CDR3 is TGTGCCAGCACCTACTATGTTACAGGGGAAAATGGCTACACCTTC. It translates to CASTYYVTGENGYTF. The full variable domain, in which reference TRBV9 and TRBJ1-2 provide the parts outside the CDR3, is DSGVTQTPKHLITATGQRVTLRCSPRSGDLSVYWYQQSLDQGLQFLIQYYNGEERAKGNILERFSAQQFPDLHSELNLSSLELGDSALYFCASTYYVTGENGYTFGSGTRLTVV.

A few counts support this clone. This rearrangement joins TRBV19 to TRBJ1-6; 7 positions match TRBD1. The ends lost 5 bases at V and 0 bases at J; junction bases unmatched: 4. In germline, CDR1 is LNHDA, CDR2 SQIVND (reference sequence). The CDR3 is 16 amino acids. CDR3 in DNA: TGTGCCAGTAGTTCGACAGGGACCTCCTATAATTCACCCCTCCACTTT. Protein product: CASSSTGTSYNSPLHF.

In DNA form, the CDR3 reads TGTGCCAGCTCTTCCGGACAGGCAGATACGCAGTATTTT. Its protein product is CASSSGQADTQYF. The genes are TRBV18 and TRBJ2-3; 7 bases are a match to TRBD1. J lost 4 bases, V lost 6 bases, and 4 bases had no gene match. Germline V lookup: CDR1 KGHSH, CDR2 LQKENI. This CDR3 is built from 13 residues.

CDR3: CASSARRGGQGALSNQPQHF. CDR3 nucleotide sequence: TGTGCCAGCAGTGCACGGAGGGGGGGACAGGGGGCTTTAAGCAATCAGCCCCAGCATTTT. The chain recombines TRBV2 with TRBJ1-5, with 12 nucleotides matching TRBD1. Germline V gene sequence: CDR1 SNHLY, CDR2 FYNNEI. The V and J ends lost 4 bases and 1 base, in that order; junction bases with no gene match: 14. The length of the CDR3 is 20 residues.

V gene TRBV19 combines with J gene TRBJ1-3; D is possibly TRBD1 (6 bases). Germline assignment: CDR1 LNHDA and CDR2 SQIVND (reference sequence). CDR3 length equals 17 residues. The V and J ends lost 3 bases and 0 bases respectively, with 15 bases between them. Written as DNA, the CDR3 is TGTGCCAGTAGTATTCTGTGGGGGCGCAACTCTGGAAACACCATATATTTT. Its protein product is CASSILWGRNSGNTIYF. The full variable domain, with the rest looked up from reference TRBV19 and TRBJ1-3, is DGGITQSPKYLFRKEGQNVTLSCEQNLNHDAMYWYRQDPGQGLRLIYYSQIVNDFQKGDIAEGYSVSREKKESFPLTVTSAQKNPTAFYLCASSILWGRNSGNTIYFGEGSWLTVV.

This clone was detected only once. One end of the junction is discordant with germline, which a read error may explain. The chain is built from TRBV7-7 and TRBJ2-3; 13 bases match TRBD2. CDR1 and CDR2 from the germline V gene are SSHAT and FNYEAQ (reference sequence). The CDR3 covers 16 residues. The CDR3 loop reads CASSMGLAGNTDTQYF. The CDR3 region has the DNA TGTGCTAGCAGCATGGGACTAGCGGGAAACACAGATACGCAGTATTTT.

V gene TRBV5-8 combines with J gene TRBJ2-5; tentative D call: TRBD1 (6 bases). Germline CDR1 reads SGHTS; CDR2 reads YDEGEE. V was clipped by 1 base and J by 5 bases, with 15 bases between them. This CDR3 spans 15 amino acids. The CDR3 sequence is CASSLIQGKGETQYF. CDR3 sequence (DNA): TGTGCCAGCAGCTTGATCCAGGGGAAAGGGGAGACCCAGTACTTC.

The chain has TRBV2 and TRBJ2-5; 9 bases are a match to TRBD1. The CDR3 spans 16 residues. Germline trimming cut 4 bases from V and 3 bases from J; bases unmatched to any gene: 9. Germline-derived CDR1 and CDR2 are SNHLY and FYNNEI. The CDR3 coding sequence is TGTGCCAGCAGTGGACGGAGACAGGGGGTTAAAGAGACCCAGTACTTC. Its translation: CASSGRRQGVKETQYF.

A single count supports this clone. The genes are TRBV18 and TRBJ1-2; weak D call: TRBD1 (6 bases). The length of the CDR3 is 20 residues. Per the germline V gene, CDR1 is KGHSH and CDR2 is LQKENI. The ends were cut back, 5 bases at V and 4 bases at J, with 32 bases in the middle. The CDR3 coding sequence is TGTGCCAGCTCATCAGGGCTACAAGCCCGACGTAAACAGGGAATCTATGGCTACACCTTC. This translates into CASSSGLQARRKQGIYGYTF. The full variable domain, rest sourced from reference TRBV18 and TRBJ1-2, is NAGVMQNPRHLVRRRGQEARLRCSPMKGHSHVYWYRQLPEEGLKFMVYLQKENIIDESGMPKERFSAEFPKEGPSILRIQQVVRGDSAAYFCASSSGLQARRKQGIYGYTFGSGTRLTVV.

The chain carries TRBV5-5 and TRBJ1-1; maybe TRBD1 (6 bases). The CDR3 consists of 16 residues. Trimming pared 0 bases from V and 1 base from J, leaving 13 bases between. CDR1 is SGHKS and CDR2 is YYEKEE in the germline V gene (reference sequence). CDR3 coding DNA: TGTGCCAGCAGCTTGGCCGCAGACAGGACGAACACTGAAGCTTTCTTT. This codes for CASSLAADRTNTEAFF. Filled out from reference TRBV5-5 and TRBJ1-1, the complete variable domain reads DAGVTQSPTHLIKTRGQQVTLRCSPISGHKSVSWYQQVLGQGPQFIFQYYEKEERGRGNFPDRFSARQFPNYSSELNVNALLLGDSALYLCASSLAADRTNTEAFFGQGTRLTVV.

This clone was detected only once. The V gene is TRBV9, the J gene TRBJ1-3; D is undetermined. Trimming left V 3 bases short and J 8 bases short, with 9 bases between. The CDR3 totals 12 residues. The V gene's germline CDR1 is SGDLS and CDR2 YYNGEE. Here the CDR3 reads CASSADQDTIYF. As DNA, the CDR3 is TGTGCCAGCAGCGCAGACCAGGACACCATATATTTT. The whole variable domain, filled in from reference TRBV9 and TRBJ1-3, reads DSGVTQTPKHLITATGQRVTLRCSPRSGDLSVYWYQQSLDQGLQFLIQYYNGEERAKGNILERFSAQQFPDLHSELNLSSLELGDSALYFCASSADQDTIYFGEGSWLTVV.

The chain recombines TRBV25-1 with TRBJ2-5, with 10 positions matching TRBD1. V dropped 5 bases and J dropped 1; count of bases not matched to a gene: 4. The CDR3 spans 15 residues. Germline lookup yields CDR1 MGHDK and CDR2 SYGVNS. CDR3 sequence (DNA): TGTGCCAGCAGTACTTGGACAGGGGGCCAAGAGACCCAGTACTTC. It encodes CASSTWTGGQETQYF. The entire variable domain, with the rest obtained from reference TRBV25-1 and TRBJ2-5, is as follows: EADIYQTPRYLVIGTGKKITLECSQTMGHDKMYWYQQDPGMELHLIHYSYGVNSTEKGDLSSESTVSRIRTEHFPLTLESARPSHTSQYLCASSTWTGGQETQYFGPGTRLLVL.